This T cell receptor beta chain was identified in a study of blood T cell repertoires in COVID-19. Study details: From T cells, B-cell-depleted T cells, or PBMCs came the material, which was cDNA or gDNA.

In the authors' methods: Estimation of nucleated cell counts relied on the amplification of reference gene primers. Method: immunoSEQ multiplex PCR; TCRdb's copy keeps in-frame clones and lacks some. That table supplies the V and J calls and clone size; D and trimming were determined from the DNA. The sample has over 400,000 clones; approximately 90% are singletons. The V gene lost 6 bases and the J gene lost 8 bases, with 19 bases spanning the gap. Germline V CDR1 and CDR2: SGHAT, FQNNGV. This CDR3 contains 15 residues. The origin of this receptor is a woman aged 25-40 years with active or convalescent COVID-19. The sample consisted of peripheral blood. The chain couples TRBV11-2 to TRBJ1-4; no reliable D call. The CDR3 bases are TGTGCCAGCAGAGATACTACGGCGGGTTGGGAAAAACTGTTTTTT. It is translated as CASRDTTAGWEKLFF.